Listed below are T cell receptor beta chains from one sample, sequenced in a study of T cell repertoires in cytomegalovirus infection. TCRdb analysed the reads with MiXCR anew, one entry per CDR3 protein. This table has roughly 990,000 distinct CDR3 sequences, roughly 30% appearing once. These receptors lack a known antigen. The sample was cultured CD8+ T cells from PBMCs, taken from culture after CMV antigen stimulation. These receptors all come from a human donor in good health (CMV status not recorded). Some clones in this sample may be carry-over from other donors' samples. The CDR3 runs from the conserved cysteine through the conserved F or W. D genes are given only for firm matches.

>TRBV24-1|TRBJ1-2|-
CATSDPRLPANYGYTF
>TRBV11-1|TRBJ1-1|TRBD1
CASRWGQASYTEAFF
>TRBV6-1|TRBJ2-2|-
CASRPRDYTGELFF
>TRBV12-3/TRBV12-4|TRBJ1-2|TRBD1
CASRPTGGLYGYTF
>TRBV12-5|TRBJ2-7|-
CASGPTGDEQYF
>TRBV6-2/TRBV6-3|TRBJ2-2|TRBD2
CASSYINLAGGPEELFF
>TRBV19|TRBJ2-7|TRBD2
CASSIGGTWNYEQYF
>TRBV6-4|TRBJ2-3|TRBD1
CASSSGTGDADTQYF
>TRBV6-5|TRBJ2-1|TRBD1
CASRPGTGLYNEQFF
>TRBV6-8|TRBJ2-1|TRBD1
CASSLRTGNEQFF
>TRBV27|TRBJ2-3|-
CASSLDTGTDTQYF
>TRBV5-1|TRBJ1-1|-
CASAQGLNTEAFF